Included here is one T cell receptor beta chain sequence, with context. In this sample, this clonotype turned up a few times. No cognate antigen has been identified for it. Within one base of it there is no much larger clone, and no base qualities were kept. Library preparation was by RACE. Sequencing used a NextSeq 500. Library preparation attached unique molecular identifiers to individual cDNA molecules for quantitative, reproducible TCR counting. Both TCR alpha and TCR beta chains were sequenced from each blood RNA sample. For the original study's pipeline: Samples had a median of roughly 100,000 TCRs, with a range from roughly 20,000 to 690,600. The Decombinator software suite was used to annotate the V, J and CDR3 of the TCR reads. For PS versus PT1 abundance plots, all samples were subsampled to the same number of TCRs (28,000). TCRs were defined as expanded if absent before sensitization and observed at least eight times at the 2-week time point. TCRdb handled the public reads itself, with Q25 trimming in fastp and clone calling in MiXCR, and kept productive beta chains. Rows are combined by CDR3 protein, so each entry shows the most common genes and DNA. TCRdb's processing, not the study's, gives the V and J calls here. This sample gives 300,000 to 400,000 distinct CDR3 sequences in total; around 6.9% of them show up just once. Together, the top ten hold around 8.4% of the sample.

Relative to germline, V is 5 bases shorter and J is 8 bases shorter, with 9 bases between their ends. Measured from the cysteine to the phenylalanine, the CDR3 is 12 residues long. Only the CDR3 DNA is retained, 36 bases long and in frame from the first base. These data belong to a study of human T cells and chemical hapten exposure (dated by TCRdb to the early 2020s). With respect to the entire study: For sensitization, 2% DPC in acetone was applied to a roughly 2 cm by roughly 2 cm area of upper inner arm skin. In alopecia patients, the study followed how the peripheral blood TCR repertoire changed in vivo over primary and secondary sensitization to diphenylcyclopropenone (DPC), a hapten. Patch tests used Finn chambers with 0.01% DPC on the upper back, scored after 6 days by International Contact Dermatitis Research Group standards. For TCR sequencing, blood came from 25 to 30 alopecia patients at anywhere from one to four time points (pre-sensitization, 2, 6 and 24 weeks). Throughout the study period of 20 to 25 weeks, patients also received therapeutic DPC doses to the scalp every week. Libraries were combined into a pool for sequencing, and differences in TCR yield between samples came mainly from small differences in library volumes within the pool. Blood samples were taken from patients before sensitization (week 0) and then at 2, 6 and about 24 weeks after DPC sensitization. Most of the patients in the cohort were female, and the cohort covered alopecia areata with under or over 50% scalp involvement, alopecia totalis and alopecia universalis. General conclusions and limits of the study: Patch test score was positively correlated with the number of PT1 expanded TCRs, with significance at thresholds 8, 16 and 32 but not at 4. DPC sensitization did not change how many TCRs were above 1 in 1000 frequency, and no evidence was found of alterations in global repertoire structure. Because all patients had alopecia, a presumed autoimmune disease, the immune response of the patients might differ from that of healthy individuals. Expanded TCRs formed significantly more large CDR3 similarity clusters than pre-sensitization or healthy control sets, consistent with antigen-driven responses. After repeated subsampling, changes were observed in the strength of the expansion versus patch-test correlation and in the threshold at which the correlation became significant.

The time point label corresponds to: patch test 1, 2 weeks after DPC sensitization. This specimen's treatment or condition label, interpreted: therapeutic diphenylcyclopropenone sensitization with weekly scalp DPC. At each patch-test visit, blood was drawn before the patch test was applied. Patients were considered eligible if aged 18 to 70, diagnosed with alopecia and deemed suitable for DPC therapy, and patients were excluded if pregnant. Total RNA was extracted from unfractionated whole blood collected in Tempus Blood RNA tubes. The receptor's source is a woman between 18 and 29 years old with alopecia areata. Some clones in this sample may be carry-over from other donors' samples. This specimen consisted of whole blood, obtained in connection with sensitization to the hapten diphenylcyclopropenone (DPC). The V gene is TRBV12-3 or TRBV12-4 and the J gene is TRBJ1-4; the D gene cannot be named for sure. The nucleotide sequence is TGTGCCAGCAGTCCCTACCAGGAAAAACTGTTTTTT. Its translation reads: CASSPYQEKLFF.